Shown below are 20 T cell receptor beta chains from a single sample sequenced in a study of blood T cells in healthy people across ages (dated by TCRdb to 2015 to 2017). Library method: 5' RACE. The sequencing machine was an Illumina HiSeq 2500. A second PCR of roughly 7 to 11 cycles was performed with a sample-barcoded 5' primer and a J-beta primer mix. TCRdb trimmed public reads at Q25 via fastp, called clones via MiXCR and kept in-frame beta chains. Rows merge per CDR3 protein into single entries with the most common DNA and genes. In all, the sample holds fewer than 800,000 distinct CDR3 sequences, and around 21% of those were seen once. The top ten constitute 3.6% of the sample. Sample: blood. Every receptor here comes from a man between 65 and 80 years old in good health.

The V and J genes are TRBV9 and TRBJ1-2; 11 nucleotides line up with TRBD1. The V gene end was trimmed by 0 bases and the J gene end by 8 bases; junction bases not matched to a gene: 12. CDR3 length: 17 amino acids. The germline V gene has CDR1 SGDLS and CDR2 YYNGEE. CDR3 sequence: CASSVAPLGQGAVGYTF. DNA for the CDR3: TGTGCCAGCAGCGTAGCCCCCCTTGGACAGGGGGCGGTCGGCTACACCTTC.

This chain uses TRBV7-3 with TRBJ2-2; 9 nucleotides agree with TRBD1. Germline CDR1 and CDR2: SGHTA and FQGTGA. The CDR3 has 16 amino acids. Unmatched junction bases numbered 9, after V lost 3 bases and J lost 7 bases. As DNA, the CDR3 is TGTGCCAGCAGCTTGACAAGGGACAGGGAAGGCGGGGAGCTGTTTTTT. Amino acids: CASSLTRDREGGELFF. The entire variable domain, with the rest obtained from reference TRBV7-3 and TRBJ2-2, is as follows: GAGVSQTPSNKVTEKGKYVELRCDPISGHTALYWYRQSLGQGPEFLIYFQGTGAADDSGLPNDRFFAVRPEGSVSTLKIQRTERGDSAVYLCASSLTRDREGGELFFGEGSRLTVL.

The J gene is TRBJ2-1, the V gene TRBV6-1, with a weak D call TRBD1 (6 bases). This CDR3 is built from 14 residues. V was cut by 2 bases and J by 2 bases, with 7 bases left in between. Germline CDR1 and CDR2: MNHNS and SASEGT. The CDR3 coding sequence is TGTGCCAGCAGTGAAACAGGGCCCTACAATGAGCAGTTCTTC. Its translation is CASSETGPYNEQFF.

V gene TRBV28 combines with J gene TRBJ2-1, with 8 positions matching TRBD2. With 7 bases clipped from V and 0 bases from J, the junction kept 17 bases outside the gene matches. The CDR3 contains 19 residues. Germline CDR1 reads MDHEN; CDR2 reads SYDVKM. The CDR3, as DNA: TGTGCCAGCATAAAGCCAGCGGGAGTCCTTAAAAGCTCCTACAATGAGCAGTTCTTC. It encodes CASIKPAGVLKSSYNEQFF.

This clonotype was found a few times. V gene TRBV18 combines with J gene TRBJ2-5; TRBD2 is a possible D gene (6 bases). The DNA end is more similar to TRBJ2-7, so the J call may be wrong. This CDR3 has 14 amino acids. Germline lookup yields CDR1 KGHSH and CDR2 LQKENI. The CDR3 loop is CASSLGIAESEQYF. The CDR3 DNA follows: TGTGCCAGCTCCCTCGGGATAGCGGAGTCCGAGCAGTACTTC.

Remarks on this clonotype: Being one base from a much bigger clone, this may be a read error. The chain couples TRBV4-3 to TRBJ2-1, with TRBD1 identical over 7 bases. Germline values: CDR1 LGHNA, CDR2 YSLEER. The CDR3 spans 15 residues. For the CDR3, the DNA is TGCGCCAGCGGCCAAAAACCAGGGGGATCGAATGAGCAGTTCTTC. The encoded protein is CASGQKPGGSNEQFF.

The table lists this clonotype with a few counts. A read error may produce the germline difference seen at one junction end. This sequence joins TRBV7-9 and TRBJ1-1; D is possibly TRBD1 (6 bases). There are 14 residues in the CDR3. Germline CDR1 is SEHNR and CDR2 is FQNEAQ (reference sequence). This chain's CDR3 is CTSSYGNQGTEAFF. CDR3 nucleotide sequence: TGTACCAGCAGCTACGGAAACCAGGGGACTGAAGCTTTCTTT.

This clonotype was seen more than once but under ten times. The CDR3 DNA reads TGCAGTGCCCTAACTAGCGGGAACCTTTACAATGAGCAGTTCTTC. As protein: CSALTSGNLYNEQFF. The rearrangement uses TRBV20-1 and TRBJ2-1, with TRBD2 matching over 10 bases. The CDR3 is 15 amino acids. V was pared by 6 bases and J by 4 bases, with 9 bases of the junction left unmatched. Germline V CDR1 and CDR2: DFQATT, SNEGSKA (reference sequence).

CDR3 nucleotide sequence: TGCAGTGCTAGAACCGGGACAATGGAGACCCAGTACTTC. It specifies CSARTGTMETQYF. The rearrangement joins TRBV20-1 to TRBJ2-1; tentative D call: TRBD1 (6 bases). The J call may be mistaken, given a closer DNA end match to TRBJ2-5. This CDR3 contains 13 residues. The V gene's germline CDR1 is DFQATT and CDR2 SNEGSKA (reference sequence).

The chain is built from TRBV3-1 and TRBJ2-7; D is possibly TRBD1 (5 bases). The CDR3 contains 16 residues. Germline loops: CDR1 LGHDT, CDR2 YNNKEL (reference sequence). The ends were cut back, 3 bases at V and 6 bases at J, with 21 bases in the middle. The CDR3 reads CASSHRATLKLGEQYF. As DNA, the CDR3 is TGTGCCAGCAGCCACAGGGCGACCTTAAAATTAGGCGAGCAGTACTTC.

The chain recombines TRBV5-1 with TRBJ1-2, with D maybe TRBD1 (6 bases). There are 15 residues in the CDR3. Germline V gene data show CDR1 as SGHRS and CDR2 as YFSETQ. V lost 4 bases and J 4 bases, leaving 17 bases between the germline ends. In DNA form, the CDR3 reads TGCGCCAGCAGCCCAAATCAGGGGTTCGGCTATGGCTACACCTTC. It yields the protein CASSPNQGFGYGYTF.

This clonotype occurred a few times. This chain connects TRBV2 to TRBJ2-5; possible D gene TRBD2, 5 bases. The germline V gene encodes CDR1 SNHLY and CDR2 FYNNEI. The CDR3 is 12 residues long. V dropped 7 bases and J dropped 1 base, with 7 bases sitting between them. The CDR3, as DNA: TGTGCCAGCATGGACTCCCAAGAGACCCAGTACTTC. Its protein product is CASMDSQETQYF. Combining the CDR3 with reference TRBV2 and TRBJ2-5 gives the whole variable domain EPEVTQTPSHQVTQMGQEVILRCVPISNHLYFYWYRQILGQKVEFLVSFYNNEISEKSEIFDDQFSVERPDGSNFTLKIRSTKLEDSAMYFCASMDSQETQYFGPGTRLLVL.

The chain joins TRBV2 to TRBJ1-6; a possible D gene is TRBD1 (6 bases). The CDR3 totals 15 residues. Deletions cut 5 bases from V and 7 bases from J, with 15 bases between. CDR1 is SNHLY, CDR2 FYNNEI, per germline. CDR3 sequence: CASSRTGNSNSPLHF. The CDR3, as DNA: TGTGCCAGCAGTCGCACAGGGAACTCAAATTCACCCCTCCACTTT.

The chain has TRBV24-1 and TRBJ1-6; TRBD1 is a possible D gene (5 bases). Germline assignment: CDR1 KGHDR and CDR2 SFDVKD. The CDR3 spans 15 residues. With 4 bases removed from V and 4 bases from J, the gap between germline ends came to 10 bases. As DNA, the CDR3 is TGTGCCACCAGTGAGCGACGGACATATAATTCACCCCTCCACTTT. Its protein product is CATSERRTYNSPLHF.

Only a few counts were recorded for this clonotype. Here the CDR3 reads CASSSTGRWSPLHF. CDR3 coding DNA: TGTGCCAGCAGCTCGACAGGACGCTGGTCACCCCTCCACTTT. The chain links TRBV7-9 to TRBJ1-6; maybe TRBD1 (6 bases). This CDR3 comprises 14 residues. Germline assignment: CDR1 SEHNR and CDR2 FQNEAQ (reference sequence). V was shortened by 4 bases and J by 10 bases, with 14 bases between the two germline ends.

The gene calls are TRBV5-1 and TRBJ2-5; 10 nucleotides agree with TRBD2. The germline V gene encodes CDR1 SGHRS and CDR2 YFSETQ. V lost 3 bases and J lost 4; bases outside the gene matches: 3. CDR3 size: 14 residues. This chain's CDR3 is CASSSSGRLETQYF. The CDR3 DNA reads TGCGCCAGCAGCTCTAGCGGGAGACTAGAGACCCAGTACTTC.

The chain has TRBV29-1 and TRBJ2-5; 10 nucleotides line up with TRBD1. Losses at the gene ends were 7 bases for V and 3 bases for J; bases not matched to a gene: 8. Germline CDR1 SQVTM, CDR2 ANQGSEA. The CDR3 covers 14 residues. CDR3 residues: CSARRQGAKETQYF. CDR3 DNA: TGCAGCGCCAGAAGACAGGGGGCGAAAGAGACCCAGTACTTC.

This clonotype turned up a few times. This chain links TRBV7-9 with TRBJ2-7, with 8 bases identical to TRBD1. The CDR3 has 14 residues. CDR1 SEHNR and CDR2 FQNEAQ come from the germline V gene (reference sequence). V dropped 5 bases and J dropped 3; count of bases not matched to a gene: 6. The chain's CDR3 is CASSPQGGYYEQYF. The CDR3 nucleotides read TGTGCCAGCAGCCCACAGGGGGGATACTACGAGCAGTACTTC.

V is TRBV20-1 and J is TRBJ2-5; 13 bases map to TRBD2. CDR1 DFQATT and CDR2 SNEGSKA come from the germline V gene (reference sequence). This CDR3 has 16 amino acids. After removal of 6 bases from V and 4 bases from J, the junction contained 11 bases not matched to a gene. Written as DNA, the CDR3 is TGCAGTGCCCACCGGACTAGCGGGAGAGGTGGAGAGACCCAGTACTTC. Its translation is CSAHRTSGRGGETQYF.

This clonotype has only one observation. Without the conserved terminal phenylalanine or tryptophan, this CDR3 likely stems from a read error. V and J are TRBV24-1 and TRBJ2-5; D might be TRBD1 or TRBD2, each matching 5 bases. CDR3 length: 14 amino acids. The V and J ends lost 4 bases and 3 bases respectively, with 11 bases between them. The germline gives CDR1 KGHDR, CDR2 SFDVKD. The CDR3 DNA sequence: TGTGCCACCAGTGAAGCCGGGACGGAAGAGACCCAGTACCTC. Its protein product is CATSEAGTEETQYL.